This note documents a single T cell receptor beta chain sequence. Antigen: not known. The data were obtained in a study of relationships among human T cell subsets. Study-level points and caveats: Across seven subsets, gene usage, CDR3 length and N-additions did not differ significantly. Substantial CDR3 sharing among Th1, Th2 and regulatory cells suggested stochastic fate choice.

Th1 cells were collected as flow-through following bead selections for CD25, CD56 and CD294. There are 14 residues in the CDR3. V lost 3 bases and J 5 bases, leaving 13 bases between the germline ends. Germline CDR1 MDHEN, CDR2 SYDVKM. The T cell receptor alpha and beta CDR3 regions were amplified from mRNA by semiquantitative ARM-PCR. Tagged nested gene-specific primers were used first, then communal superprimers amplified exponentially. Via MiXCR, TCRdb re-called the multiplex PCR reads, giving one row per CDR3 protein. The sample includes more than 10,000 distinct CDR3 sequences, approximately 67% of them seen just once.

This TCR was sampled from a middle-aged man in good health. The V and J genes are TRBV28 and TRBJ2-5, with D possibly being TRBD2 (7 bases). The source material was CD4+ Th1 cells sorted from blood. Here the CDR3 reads CASSLGGPVETQYF. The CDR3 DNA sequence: TGTGCCAGCAGTTTGGGGGGGCCGGTGGAGACCCAGTACTTC.